This T cell receptor (beta chain) derives from a study of T cells after yellow fever vaccination. Study findings and constraints: The study re-detected most primary-vaccination clones after the booster (96% CD4, around 89% CD8). The study noted that FACS-sorted repertoires could contain abundant clonotypes contaminating from the bulk population.

The germline gives CDR1 DFQATT, CDR2 SNEGSKA (reference sequence). This CDR3 has 14 residues. V was cut by 3 bases and J by 5 bases, with 16 bases left in between. TCR cDNA was made by 5'RACE template switching, adding a universal primer site and UMIs. A single record per CDR3 protein comes from TCRdb applying MiXCR to the 5' RACE reads. This table has fewer than 100,000 distinct CDR3 sequences, roughly 9% appearing once. The clonotype originates from a man between 18 and 29 years old who received the YFV17D yellow fever vaccine. Specimen: CD8+ T cells not binding an NS4B(214-222) dextramer, sorted from PBMCs, collected around 15 days after the first yellow fever vaccination. The chain employs TRBV20-1 and TRBJ2-5; tentatively, D is TRBD2 (5 bases). The CDR3 sequence is CSASTGLVWETQYF. DNA of the CDR3: TGCAGTGCTAGTACGGGGTTGGTGTGGGAGACCCAGTACTTC.